This T cell receptor (beta chain) was identified during a study of radiotherapy plus CTLA-4 blockade in lung cancer. CDR1 is MNHNS and CDR2 is SASEGT in the germline V gene. With V trimmed by 6 bases and J by 4 bases, 5 bases remained unmatched. The CDR3 is 14 amino acids. Sequencing was performed with immunoSEQ multiplex PCR; in TCRdb, only in-frame clones are kept and a portion is missing. The sample lists around 110,000 clones; over 65% were seen once. Material: peripheral blood, obtained from a patient treated with radiotherapy plus ipilimumab. The receptor comes from a human donor with non-small cell lung cancer that progressed on radiotherapy plus ipilimumab. Some clones in this sample may be carry-over from other donors' samples. The rearrangement links TRBV6-1 to TRBJ1-2, with 10 bases lining up with TRBD1. The CDR3 DNA reads TGTGCCAGCAGGCGGACAGGGGGGCTCTATGGCTACACCTTC. As protein: CASRRTGGLYGYTF.